Here is one TCR beta chain with its context. Its antigen is undetermined. This specimen comes from a study of T cells in narcolepsy. Study details: Healthy controls were enrolled alongside patients with narcolepsy type 1 or type 2. Study findings and constraints: Autoreactive clonotypes reportedly recurred in blood of same and different patients, not controls. Some memory CD4+ repertoires had no autoreactive clone sequences. HCRT-specific and TRIB2-specific autoreactive clonotypes appeared among same-patient CSF and blood CD4+ clonotypes.

The CDR3 is 15 amino acids. Germline-derived CDR1 and CDR2 are MGHDK and SYGVNS. V was clipped by 3 bases and J by 4 bases, with 15 bases between them. Libraries were prepared by immunoSEQ multiplex PCR; TCRdb keeps only in-frame clonotypes and omits some of them. This table holds 23,000 or so clones, around four fifths found once. Sequencing was done on a sample of CD45RA- memory CD4+ T cells from PBMCs. The chain is built from TRBV25-1 and TRBJ1-2; D is perhaps TRBD1 (5 bases). The receptor comes from a human donor with narcolepsy. CDR3 sequence reads: CASSDAGSSGYGYTF. Written as DNA, the CDR3 is TGTGCCAGCAGTGATGCAGGGTCGTCGGGCTATGGCTACACCTTC.